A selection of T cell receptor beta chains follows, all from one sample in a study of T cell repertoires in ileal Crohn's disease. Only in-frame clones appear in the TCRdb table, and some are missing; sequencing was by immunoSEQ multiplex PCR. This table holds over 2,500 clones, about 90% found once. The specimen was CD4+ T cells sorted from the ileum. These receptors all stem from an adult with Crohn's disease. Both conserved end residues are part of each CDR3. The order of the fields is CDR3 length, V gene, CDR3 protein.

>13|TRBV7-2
CATGQGANTEAFF
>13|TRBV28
CASIQGNTGELFF
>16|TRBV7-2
CASSLVGSGSTGELFF
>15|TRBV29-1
CSVERGQGTYNEQFF
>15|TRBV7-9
CASSSSGARTDTQYF
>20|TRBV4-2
CASSQSQQGQDTYSNQPQHF
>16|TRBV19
CASSIVWGAGGNEQYF
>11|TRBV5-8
CASSLVGGQYF
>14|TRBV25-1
CASSGYRSTVGYTF
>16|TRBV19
CASTPPSPYSGNTIYF
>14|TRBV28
CASSLGQGFYGYTF
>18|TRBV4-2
CASSQDLAGSRAYNEQFF